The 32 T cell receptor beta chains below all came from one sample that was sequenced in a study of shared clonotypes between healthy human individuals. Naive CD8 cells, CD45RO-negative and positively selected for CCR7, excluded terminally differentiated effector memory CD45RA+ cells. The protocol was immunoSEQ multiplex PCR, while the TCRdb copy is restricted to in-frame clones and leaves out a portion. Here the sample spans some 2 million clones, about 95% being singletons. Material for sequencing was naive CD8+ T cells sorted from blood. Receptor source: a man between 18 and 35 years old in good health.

This chain's CDR3 is CASSVGQGSGNTIYF. The CDR3 DNA reads TGTGCCAGCAGCGTCGGACAGGGAAGTGGAAACACCATATATTTT. The chain combines TRBV5-8 with TRBJ1-3; 8 positions match TRBD1. J lost 3 bases, V lost 4 bases, and 6 bases had no gene match. The CDR3 contains 15 residues. The germline gives CDR1 SGHTS, CDR2 YDEGEE. Using reference TRBV5-8 and TRBJ1-3 for the parts outside the CDR3, the full variable domain is EAGVTQSPTHLIKTRGQQATLRCSPISGHTSVYWYQQALGLGLQFLLWYDEGEERNRGNFPPRFSGRQFPNYSSELNVNALELEDSALYLCASSVGQGSGNTIYFGEGSWLTVV.

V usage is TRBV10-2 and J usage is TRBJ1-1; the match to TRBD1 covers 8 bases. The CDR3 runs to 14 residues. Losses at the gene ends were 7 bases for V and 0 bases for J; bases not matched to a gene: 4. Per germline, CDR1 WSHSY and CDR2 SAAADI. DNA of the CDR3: TGCGCCAGCACCAGGACAGGGATGAACACTGAAGCTTTCTTT. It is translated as CASTRTGMNTEAFF.

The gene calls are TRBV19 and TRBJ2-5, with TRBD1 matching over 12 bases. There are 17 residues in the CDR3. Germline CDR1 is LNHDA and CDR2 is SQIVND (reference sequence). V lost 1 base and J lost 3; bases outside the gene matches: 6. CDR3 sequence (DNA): TGTGCCAGTAGTATAGGTTTTGGGACAGGGGGCGAAGAGACCCAGTACTTC. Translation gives CASSIGFGTGGEETQYF. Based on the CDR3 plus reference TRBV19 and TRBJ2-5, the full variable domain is DGGITQSPKYLFRKEGQNVTLSCEQNLNHDAMYWYRQDPGQGLRLIYYSQIVNDFQKGDIAEGYSVSREKKESFPLTVTSAQKNPTAFYLCASSIGFGTGGEETQYFGPGTRLLVL.

This CDR3 is CASSVRGVDYEQYF. For the CDR3, the DNA is TGTGCCAGCAGTGTACGGGGCGTTGATTACGAGCAGTACTTC. The gene calls are TRBV6-1 and TRBJ2-7; D might be TRBD1 or TRBD2, each matching 5 bases. The CDR3 sequence is 14 residues long. Germline V gene data show CDR1 as MNHNS and CDR2 as SASEGT. V was trimmed by 4 bases and J by 4 bases, leaving 14 bases between them.

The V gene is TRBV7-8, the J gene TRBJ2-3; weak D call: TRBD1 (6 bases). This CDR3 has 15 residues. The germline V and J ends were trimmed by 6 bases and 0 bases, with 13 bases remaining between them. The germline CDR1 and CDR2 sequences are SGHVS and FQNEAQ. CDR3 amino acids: CASSPGVPSTDTQYF. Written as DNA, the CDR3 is TGTGCCAGCAGTCCAGGGGTTCCTAGCACAGATACGCAGTATTTT.

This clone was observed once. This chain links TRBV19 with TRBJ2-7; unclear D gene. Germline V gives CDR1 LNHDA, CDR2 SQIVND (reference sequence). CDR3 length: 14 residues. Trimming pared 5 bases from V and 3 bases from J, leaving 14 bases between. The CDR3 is CASSPAGYVYEQYF. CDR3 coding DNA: TGTGCCAGTAGTCCCGCAGGTTATGTCTACGAGCAGTACTTC.

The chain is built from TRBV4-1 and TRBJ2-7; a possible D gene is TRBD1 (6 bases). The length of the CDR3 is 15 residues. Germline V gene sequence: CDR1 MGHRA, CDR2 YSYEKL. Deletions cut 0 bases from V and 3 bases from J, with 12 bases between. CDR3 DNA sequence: TGCGCCAGCAGCCAAGACCCACAGGGAGTCTACGAGCAGTACTTC. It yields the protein CASSQDPQGVYEQYF.

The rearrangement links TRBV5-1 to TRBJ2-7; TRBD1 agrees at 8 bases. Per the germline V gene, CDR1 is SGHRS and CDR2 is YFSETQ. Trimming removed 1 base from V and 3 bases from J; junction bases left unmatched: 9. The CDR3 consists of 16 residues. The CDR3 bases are TGCGCCAGCAGCTTGTCTCGGGACAGGTCCTTCTACGAGCAGTACTTC. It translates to CASSLSRDRSFYEQYF.

The CDR3 nucleotides read TGTGCCAGCAAGGTTTTAGACTCCTATAATTCACCCCTCCACTTT. The encoded protein is CASKVLDSYNSPLHF. The V gene is TRBV6-1, the J gene TRBJ1-6; D gene uncertain. Germline lookup yields CDR1 MNHNS and CDR2 SASEGT. The CDR3 extends over 15 amino acids. V gave up 7 bases and J gave up 0 bases, with 10 bases separating them.

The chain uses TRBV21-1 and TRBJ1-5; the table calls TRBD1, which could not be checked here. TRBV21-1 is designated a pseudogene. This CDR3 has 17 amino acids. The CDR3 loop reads CASSKSLRGSGNQPQHF. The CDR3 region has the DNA TGTGCCAGCAGCAAATCGCTAAGGGGTTCGGGCAATCAGCCCCAGCATTTT.

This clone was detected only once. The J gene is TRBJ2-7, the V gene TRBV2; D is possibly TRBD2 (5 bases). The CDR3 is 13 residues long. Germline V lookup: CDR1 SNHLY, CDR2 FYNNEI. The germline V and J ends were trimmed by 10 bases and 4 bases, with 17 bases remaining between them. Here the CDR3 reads CATHKMREYEQYF. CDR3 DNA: TGTGCCACCCACAAGATGAGGGAATACGAGCAGTACTTC.

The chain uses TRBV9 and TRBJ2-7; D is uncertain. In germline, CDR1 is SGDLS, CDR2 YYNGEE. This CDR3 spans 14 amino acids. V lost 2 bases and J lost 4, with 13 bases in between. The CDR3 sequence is CASSVGWDDYEQYF. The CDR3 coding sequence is TGTGCCAGCAGCGTGGGGTGGGATGATTACGAGCAGTACTTC.

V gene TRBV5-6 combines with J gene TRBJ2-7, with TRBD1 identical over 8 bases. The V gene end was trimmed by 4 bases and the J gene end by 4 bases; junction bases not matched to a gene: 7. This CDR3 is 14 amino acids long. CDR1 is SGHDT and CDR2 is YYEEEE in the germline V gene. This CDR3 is CASSQTGVEYEQYF. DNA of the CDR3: TGTGCCAGCAGCCAGACAGGGGTGGAGTACGAGCAGTACTTC.

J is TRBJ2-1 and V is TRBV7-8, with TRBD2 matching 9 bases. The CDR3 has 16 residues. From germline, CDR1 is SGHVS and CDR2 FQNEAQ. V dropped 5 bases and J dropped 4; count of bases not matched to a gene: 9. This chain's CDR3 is CASSPRASGIYNEQFF. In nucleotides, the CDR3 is TGTGCCAGCAGCCCCCGAGCTAGCGGGATATACAATGAGCAGTTCTTC.

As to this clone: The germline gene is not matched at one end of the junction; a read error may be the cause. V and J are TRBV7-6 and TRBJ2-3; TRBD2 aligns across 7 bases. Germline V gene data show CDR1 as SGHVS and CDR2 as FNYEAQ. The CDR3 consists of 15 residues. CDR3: CASSLAWGGTDTQYF. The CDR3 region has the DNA TGTGCCAGCAGCCTAGCGTGGGGGGGTACAGATACGCAGTATTTT. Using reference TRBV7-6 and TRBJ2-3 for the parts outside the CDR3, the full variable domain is GAGVSQSPRYKVTKRGQDVALRCDPISGHVSLYWYRQALGQGPEFLTYFNYEAQQDKSGLPNDRFSAERPEGSISTLTIQRTEQRDSAMYRCASSLAWGGTDTQYFGPGTRLTVL.

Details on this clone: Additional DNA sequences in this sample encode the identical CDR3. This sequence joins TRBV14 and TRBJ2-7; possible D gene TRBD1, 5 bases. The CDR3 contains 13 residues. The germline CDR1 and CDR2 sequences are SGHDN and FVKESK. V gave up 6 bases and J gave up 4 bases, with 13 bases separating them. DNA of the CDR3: TGTGCCAGCAGTCAGGGTAGGAGATACGAGCAGTACTTC. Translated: CASSQGRRYEQYF. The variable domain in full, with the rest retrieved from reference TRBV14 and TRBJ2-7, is EAGVTQFPSHSVIEKGQTVTLRCDPISGHDNLYWYRRVMGKEIKFLLHFVKESKQDESGMPNNRFLAERTGGTYSTLKVQPAELEDSGVYFCASSQGRRYEQYFGPGTRLTVT.

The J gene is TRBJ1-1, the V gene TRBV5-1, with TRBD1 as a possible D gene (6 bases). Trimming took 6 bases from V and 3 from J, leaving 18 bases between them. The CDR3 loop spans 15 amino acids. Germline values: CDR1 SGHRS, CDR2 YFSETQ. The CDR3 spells CASKNPRTDYTEAFF. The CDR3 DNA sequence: TGCGCCAGCAAAAACCCCCGGACAGATTACACTGAAGCTTTCTTT.

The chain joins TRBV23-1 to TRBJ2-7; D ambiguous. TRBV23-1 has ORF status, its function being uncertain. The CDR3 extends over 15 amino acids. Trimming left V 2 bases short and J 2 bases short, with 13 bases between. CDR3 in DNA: TGCGCCAGCAGTCAAATATTTACACCTCCCTACGAGCAGTACTTC. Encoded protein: CASSQIFTPPYEQYF.

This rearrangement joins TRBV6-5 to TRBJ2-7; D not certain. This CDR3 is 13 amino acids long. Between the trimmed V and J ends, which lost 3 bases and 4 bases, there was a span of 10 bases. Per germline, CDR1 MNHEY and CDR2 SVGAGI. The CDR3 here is CASSYQWGYEQYF. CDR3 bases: TGTGCCAGCAGTTATCAGTGGGGATACGAGCAGTACTTC.

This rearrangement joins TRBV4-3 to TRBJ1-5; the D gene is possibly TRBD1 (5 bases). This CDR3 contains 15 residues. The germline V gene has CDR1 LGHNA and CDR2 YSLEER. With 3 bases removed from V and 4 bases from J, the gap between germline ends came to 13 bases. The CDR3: CASSQSVGGNQPQHF. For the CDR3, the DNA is TGCGCCAGCAGCCAGTCAGTGGGGGGAAATCAGCCCCAGCATTTT.

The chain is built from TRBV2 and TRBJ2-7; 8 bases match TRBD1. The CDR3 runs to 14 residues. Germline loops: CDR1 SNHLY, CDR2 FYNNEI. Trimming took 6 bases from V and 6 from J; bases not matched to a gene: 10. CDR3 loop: CASSGQGTMGEQYF. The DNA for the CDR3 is TGTGCCAGCAGCGGACAGGGAACTATGGGCGAGCAGTACTTC.

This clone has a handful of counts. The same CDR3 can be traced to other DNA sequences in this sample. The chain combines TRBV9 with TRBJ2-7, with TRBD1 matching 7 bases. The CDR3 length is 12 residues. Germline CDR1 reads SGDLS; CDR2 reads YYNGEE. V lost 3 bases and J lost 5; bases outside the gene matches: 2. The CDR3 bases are TGTGCCAGCAGCGGTCAGGGGGACGAGCAGTACTTC. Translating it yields CASSGQGDEQYF.

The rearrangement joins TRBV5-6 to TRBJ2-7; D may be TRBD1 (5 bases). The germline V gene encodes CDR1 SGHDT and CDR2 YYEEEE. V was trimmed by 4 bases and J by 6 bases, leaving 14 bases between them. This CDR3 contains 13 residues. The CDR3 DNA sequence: TGTGCCAGCAGCCCCGGACAAACGGGCGAGCAGTACTTC. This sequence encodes CASSPGQTGEQYF.

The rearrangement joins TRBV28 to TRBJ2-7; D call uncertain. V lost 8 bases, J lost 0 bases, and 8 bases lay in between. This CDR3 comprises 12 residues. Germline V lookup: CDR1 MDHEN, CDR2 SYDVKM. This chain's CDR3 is CASAESSYEQYF. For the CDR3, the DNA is TGTGCCAGCGCGGAAAGCTCCTACGAGCAGTACTTC.

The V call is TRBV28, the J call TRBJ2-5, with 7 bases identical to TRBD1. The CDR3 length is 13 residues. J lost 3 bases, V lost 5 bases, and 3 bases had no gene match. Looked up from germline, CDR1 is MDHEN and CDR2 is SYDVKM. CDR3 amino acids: CASSGTEEETQYF. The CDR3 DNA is TGTGCCAGCAGTGGGACAGAGGAAGAGACCCAGTACTTC.

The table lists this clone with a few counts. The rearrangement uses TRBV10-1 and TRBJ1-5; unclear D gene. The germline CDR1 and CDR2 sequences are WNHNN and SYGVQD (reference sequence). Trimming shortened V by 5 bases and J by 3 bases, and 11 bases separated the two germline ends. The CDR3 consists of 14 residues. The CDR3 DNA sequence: TGCGCCAGCAGTCCCCCTGACATCAATCAGCCCCAGCATTTT. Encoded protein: CASSPPDINQPQHF.

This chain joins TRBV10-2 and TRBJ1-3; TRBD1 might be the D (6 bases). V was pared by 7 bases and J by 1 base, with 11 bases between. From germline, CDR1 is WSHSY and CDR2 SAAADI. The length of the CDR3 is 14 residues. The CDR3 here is CASTAGVSGNTIYF. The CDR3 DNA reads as TGCGCCAGCACCGCAGGGGTATCTGGAAACACCATATATTTT.

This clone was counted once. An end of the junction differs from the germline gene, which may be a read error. Here the CDR3 DNA reads TGTGCCAGCAGCATAGGAGGGTCGGATGGCTACACCTTC. Its protein is CASSIGGSDGYTF. The V call is TRBV13, the J call TRBJ1-2, with no clear D. The germline CDR1 and CDR2 sequences are PRHDT and FYEKMQ (reference sequence). This CDR3 has 13 residues.

The CDR3 DNA follows: TGTGCCGCCAAGACAGGGAACCAAGAGACCCAGTACTTC. The encoded protein is CAAKTGNQETQYF. V usage is TRBV28 and J usage is TRBJ2-5; TRBD1 agrees at 7 bases. The CDR3 sequence is 13 residues long. CDR1 is MDHEN, CDR2 SYDVKM, per germline. Trimming cost V 11 bases and J 0 bases; bases outside gene matches: 6.

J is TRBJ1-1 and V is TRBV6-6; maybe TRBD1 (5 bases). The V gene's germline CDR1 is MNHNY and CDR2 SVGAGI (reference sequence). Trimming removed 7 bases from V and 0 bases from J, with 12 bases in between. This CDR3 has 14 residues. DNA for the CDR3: TGTGCCAGCACCGAACAGGTTTTGAACACTGAAGCTTTCTTT. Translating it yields CASTEQVLNTEAFF.

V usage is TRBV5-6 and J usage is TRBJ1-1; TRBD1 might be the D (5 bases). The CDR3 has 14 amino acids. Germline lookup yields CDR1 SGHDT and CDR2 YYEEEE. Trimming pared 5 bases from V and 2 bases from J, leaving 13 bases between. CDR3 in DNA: TGTGCCAGCAGTCGCCGGGACTTAAACACTGAAGCTTTCTTT. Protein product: CASSRRDLNTEAFF.

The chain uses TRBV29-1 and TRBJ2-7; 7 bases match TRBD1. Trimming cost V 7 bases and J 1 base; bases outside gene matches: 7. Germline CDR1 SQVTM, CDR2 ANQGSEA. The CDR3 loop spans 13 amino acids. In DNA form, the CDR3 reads TGCAGCGCCCGGACAGGAGAGTCCTACGAGCAGTACTTC. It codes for CSARTGESYEQYF.